This TCR beta chain originates from a study of cytomegalovirus exposure and HLA in healthy donors. Primers included in the PCR were 60 Vbeta and 13 Jbeta primers. Sequencing was performed with immunoSEQ multiplex PCR; in TCRdb, only in-frame clones are kept and a portion is missing. The sample has about 250,000 clones, about nine tenths seen once. The V gene's germline CDR1 is SGHRS and CDR2 YFSETQ. The CDR3 is 15 residues long. Trimming left V 0 bases short and J 2 bases short, with 8 bases between. This sequence originates from a girl under 10 years old in good health and CMV-seronegative. Sequencing used PBMCs. The chain links TRBV5-1 to TRBJ2-2, with D perhaps TRBD1 (5 bases). The CDR3 nucleotides are TGCGCCAGCAGCTTGGACAGGTTTAACACCGGGGAGCTGTTTTTT. It yields the protein CASSLDRFNTGELFF.